This T cell receptor beta chain emerged from a study of blood T cell repertoires in COVID-19. Study as a whole: T cells, B-cell-depleted T cells, or PBMCs supplied cDNA or gDNA.

Germline CDR1 is LNHDA and CDR2 is SQIVND (reference sequence). The V gene lost 4 bases and the J gene lost 1 base, with 11 bases spanning the gap. The length of the CDR3 is 16 residues. Seattle patients were enrolled during active infection and followed longitudinally. Per the study methods: Researchers report that nucleated cell counts were estimated from reference gene primer amplification. This table comes from immunoSEQ multiplex PCR, and its TCRdb copy is limited to in-frame clones, with some not included. Clone size and V and J calls were adopted from that table, with D and trimming inferred from the DNA. The data hold some 260,000 clones, with about 91% observed a single time.

The receptor was isolated from a young woman with COVID-19, enrolled during active disease. The material sequenced was peripheral blood. The gene calls are TRBV19 and TRBJ2-6; the D is unclear. The DNA of the CDR3 is TGTGCCAGTAGTACTGCCCGCGGTTCTGGGGCCAACGTCCTGACTTTC. Protein product: CASSTARGSGANVLTF. Filled out from reference TRBV19 and TRBJ2-6, the complete variable domain reads DGGITQSPKYLFRKEGQNVTLSCEQNLNHDAMYWYRQDPGQGLRLIYYSQIVNDFQKGDIAEGYSVSREKKESFPLTVTSAQKNPTAFYLCASSTARGSGANVLTFGAGSRLTVL.